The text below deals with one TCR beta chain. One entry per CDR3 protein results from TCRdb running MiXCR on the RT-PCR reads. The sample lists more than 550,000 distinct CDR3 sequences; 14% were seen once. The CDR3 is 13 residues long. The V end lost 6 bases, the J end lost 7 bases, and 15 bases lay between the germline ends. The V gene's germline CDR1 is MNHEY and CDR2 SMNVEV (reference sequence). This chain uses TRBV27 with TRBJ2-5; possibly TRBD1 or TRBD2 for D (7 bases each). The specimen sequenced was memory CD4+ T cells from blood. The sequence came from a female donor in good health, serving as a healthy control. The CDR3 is CASSRGGTWTQYF. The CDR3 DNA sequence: TGTGCCAGCAGCAGGGGGGGGACCTGGACCCAGTACTTC.